These 9 T cell receptor beta chains came from one sample sequenced in a study of CD8 T cells in ankylosing spondylitis. TCRdb redid the calling of the 5' RACE reads with MiXCR, one entry per CDR3 protein. The repertoire includes approximately 260,000 distinct CDR3 sequences, under 20% of them detected once, and around 30% sits in the top ten. Sample: blood, either unsorted or a sorted T cell fraction (not recorded which). Every receptor here comes from a male donor with ankylosing spondylitis or in good health (not recorded which).

The genes are TRBV14 and TRBJ2-3, with D uncertain. CDR1 is SGHDN, CDR2 FVKESK, per germline. CDR3 length equals 14 residues. V was shortened by 3 bases and J by 2 bases, with 9 bases between the two germline ends. The CDR3, as DNA: TGTGCCAGCAGCCAGGGAACGATCACAGATACGCAGTATTTT. Amino acids: CASSQGTITDTQYF.

This clonotype came up many times. This chain links TRBV7-9 with TRBJ1-1, with a weak D call TRBD1 (5 bases). Germline CDR1 SEHNR, CDR2 FQNEAQ (reference sequence). The CDR3 has 15 amino acids. V dropped 5 bases and J dropped 1 base, with 14 bases sitting between them. CDR3 sequence: CASSLGPGGNTEAFF. For the CDR3, the DNA is TGTGCCAGCAGCCTCGGGCCGGGGGGGAACACTGAAGCTTTCTTT.

The chain combines TRBV4-3 with TRBJ2-5, with D unclear. Trimming took off 1 base at V and 5 bases at J, with 8 bases between the two ends. Germline V gives CDR1 LGHNA, CDR2 YSLEER. The length of the CDR3 is 13 residues. CDR3 nucleotides: TGCGCCAGCAGCCAAGGACGAACGGAGACCCAGTACTTC. Its protein is CASSQGRTETQYF.

The chain has TRBV5-5 and TRBJ1-2; 10 bases map to TRBD1. This CDR3 is 15 amino acids long. Germline CDR1 and CDR2: SGHKS and YYEKEE (reference sequence). After removal of 4 bases from V and 5 bases from J, the junction contained 8 bases not matched to a gene. The CDR3 here is CASSPRDRGPYGYTF. DNA for the CDR3: TGTGCCAGCAGCCCCCGGGACAGGGGACCTTATGGCTACACCTTC.

This clonotype was counted ten times or more. The rearrangement joins TRBV4-3 to TRBJ2-3; 13 nucleotides agree with TRBD2. The CDR3 contains 18 residues. Trimming at V came to 0 bases and at J to 6 bases, leaving 9 bases not matched to a gene. CDR1 LGHNA and CDR2 YSLEER come from the germline V gene. Written as DNA, the CDR3 is TGCGCCAGCAGCCAAGATTTGGGACTAGCGGGAATAGGGGATACGCAGTATTTT. It is translated as CASSQDLGLAGIGDTQYF.

The rearrangement joins TRBV5-5 to TRBJ2-7; D perhaps matches TRBD2 (5 bases). CDR1 is SGHKS and CDR2 is YYEKEE in the germline V gene (reference sequence). The CDR3 extends over 14 amino acids. V shed 3 bases and J shed 2 bases, with 12 bases lying between them. The CDR3: CASSSHRDTYEQYF. The CDR3 DNA is TGTGCCAGCAGCTCGCATCGGGATACCTACGAGCAGTACTTC.

This clonotype was counted between two and nine times. The rearrangement joins TRBV29-1 to TRBJ2-7; TRBD1 matches at 7 bases. Germline V gene lookup returns CDR1 SQVTM and CDR2 ANQGSEA. The CDR3 length is 12 residues. Trimming took 5 bases from V and 2 from J; bases not matched to a gene: 3. The CDR3 sequence is CSVTGDPYEQYF. The DNA for the CDR3 is TGCAGCGTTACAGGGGACCCCTACGAGCAGTACTTC.

This chain uses TRBV4-3 with TRBJ2-7; D gene unclear. Germline CDR1 is LGHNA and CDR2 is YSLEER. Deletions cut 0 bases from V and 0 bases from J, with 12 bases between. This CDR3 has 16 residues. The CDR3: CASSQDRQLDSYEQYF. CDR3 sequence (DNA): TGCGCCAGCAGCCAAGACCGGCAGCTTGACTCCTACGAGCAGTACTTC.

This clonotype was recorded at least ten times. This chain uses TRBV29-1 with TRBJ2-2; D unclear. The CDR3 covers 15 residues. The germline V gene has CDR1 SQVTM and CDR2 ANQGSEA. V lost 3 bases to trimming and J lost 2 bases, with 13 bases between them. The CDR3 protein is CSVELGSLNTGELFF. CDR3 in DNA: TGCAGCGTTGAGTTGGGTTCCTTAAACACCGGGGAGCTGTTTTTT.